This record concerns one T cell receptor beta chain sequence. This sample was included in a study of technical replicates of blood from a handful of donors. TCRdb's copy holds only in-frame clones and misses some; the assay was immunoSEQ multiplex PCR. The repertoire has tens of thousands of clones, approximately 94% of them found once; the top ten carry under 0.5%. The sample comprised T cells isolated from PBMCs. This receptor was identified in a human donor in good health.

CDR3 amino acids: CASSSRQGAKDEQYF. The CDR3 DNA sequence: TGTGCCAGTAGTTCTCGACAGGGGGCTAAAGACGAGCAGTACTTC. The gene calls are TRBV19 and TRBJ2-7; TRBD1 aligns across 10 bases. After removal of 5 bases from V and 5 bases from J, the junction contained 9 bases not matched to a gene. CDR3 length: 15 residues. Germline CDR1 LNHDA, CDR2 SQIVND (reference sequence).